The 3 T cell receptor beta chains reported below all come from one sample, sequenced in a study of T cells in Graves' hyperthyroidism and ophthalmopathy. TCR beta CDR3 sequences were amplified from RNA transcripts. The HTBI primer set was used in a first-round RT-PCR of the TCR CDR3. TCRdb ran MiXCR on the multiplex PCR reads and lists one entry per CDR3 protein. In the table there are about 590,000 distinct CDR3 sequences, about a sixth of which are singletons. The sample taken for sequencing was blood. The receptors were gathered from a woman under 40 with Graves' hyperthyroidism.

This clonotype was recorded a few times. V and J are TRBV18 and TRBJ2-7, with TRBD1 matching over 7 bases. CDR1 is KGHSH and CDR2 is LQKENI in the germline V gene. The V gene end was trimmed by 0 bases and the J gene end by 4 bases; junction bases not matched to a gene: 12. The CDR3 contains 17 residues. CDR3: CASSPPGTGTVTYEQYF. The CDR3 DNA reads as TGTGCCAGCTCACCACCGGGCACCGGGACAGTCACGTACGAGCAGTACTTC.

The sample holds a few counts of this clonotype. The chain carries TRBV12-3 or TRBV12-4 and TRBJ1-2; D remains ambiguous. There are 11 residues in the CDR3. V lost 5 bases and J lost 7, with 8 bases in between. The CDR3 sequence: CASSAGFGYTF. The DNA for the CDR3 is TGTGCCAGCAGTGCAGGCTTTGGCTACACCTTC.

V and J are TRBV7-9 and TRBJ2-7, with a tentative D call TRBD1 (5 bases). The germline V and J ends were trimmed by 3 bases and 7 bases, with 16 bases remaining between them. Germline CDR1 reads SEHNR; CDR2 reads FQNEAQ (reference sequence). This CDR3 has 14 residues. The CDR3 is CASSLRQYSDEQYF. The CDR3, as DNA: TGTGCCAGCAGCTTGAGACAGTATTCCGATGAGCAGTACTTC.